Listed here are 2 T cell receptor beta chains from one sample, sequenced in a study of T cells in tuberculosis. Measured with immunoSEQ multiplex PCR; TCRdb has only the in-frame clones, and not every one. The table has 54,000 or so clones, roughly 79% seen once. Thawed, overnight-rested PBMC were stained with GMM-loaded CD1B tetramer, viability dye and anti-CD3, then sorted. C32 glucose monomycolate from Rhodococcus equi was loaded onto the CD1B tetramers. The specimen sequenced was CD1b-GMM tetramer-negative cells sorted from PBMCs. These receptors originate from an adult woman with latent tuberculosis.

The V gene is TRBV9, the J gene TRBJ1-3; TRBD1 matches 8 bases. Trimming took 2 bases from V and 1 from J; bases not matched to a gene: 5. CDR3 size: 16 residues. Germline V gene sequence: CDR1 SGDLS, CDR2 YYNGEE. The CDR3, as DNA: TGTGCCAGCAGCGTCCGGACAGGGACTTCTGGAAACACCATATATTTT. This encodes CASSVRTGTSGNTIYF.

The chain recombines TRBV7-7 with TRBJ2-7, with D unresolved. CDR3 size: 13 residues. V was clipped by 3 bases and J by 6 bases, with 12 bases between them. Germline V gene sequence: CDR1 SSHAT, CDR2 FNYEAQ (reference sequence). CDR3 DNA: TGTGCCAGCAGCTTGTCCAGAGGCGTCGAGCAGTACTTC. It encodes CASSLSRGVEQYF.